Given below is one TCR beta chain in context. Its recognized antigen is unknown. No quality values exist for individual bases; no much larger clone is one base distant. The sample belongs to a study of blood T cell repertoires in COVID-19 (dated by TCRdb to the early 2020s). For the wider study: The collaborator samples originated in the United States, Italy and Spain and spanned the acute and convalescent phases of COVID-19. The prospective study material was composed of cDNA or gDNA derived from T cells, B-cell-depleted T cells, or PBMCs. The repertoires were released in a freely available public database meant as a resource for research on the immune response to SARS-CoV-2. Subjects who had been exposed to COVID-19, were actively infected with it, or had recovered from it provided the deeply sampled blood TCRbeta repertoires that made up the dataset. The samples were drawn from two sources: the first 160 participants of the ongoing ImmuneRACE study, and some 1,300 subjects contributed by 6 global collaborators. A de-identified subject ID, COVID-19 status, age in years and sex were almost always included in the sample metadata. Where available, HLA class I and class II types were obtained from metadata supplied by the sample provider rather than from assay-based typing. General conclusions and limits of the study: Clinical and demographic metadata were provided uncurated, with the amount varying by source and participant.

Whole blood was collected in K2EDTA tubes by collaborating institutions according to the institutions' own protocols. Collaborator samples were shipped for TCRbeta analysis as frozen whole blood, isolated PBMCs, or DNA extracted from either sample type. The immunoSEQ Assay, a bias-controlled multiplex PCR, was used to amplify TCRbeta CDR3 regions from genomic DNA. On the authors' methods: Nucleated cell counts per sample were estimated from amplification of reference gene primers within the assay. Sequence reads were collapsed and filtered to measure the absolute abundance of every unique TCRbeta CDR3 rearrangement. For each sample, productive Simpson clonality was calculated as the square root of Simpson's diversity index across productive rearrangements. In its TCRdb copy, this immuneACCESS table keeps in-frame sequences only and misses some clones. Where compared with another copy, unresolved V genes explain less than half of these, and the others have no known cause. The V and J calls and clone size come from that table; D and trimming were worked out from the DNA. The sample profile shows about 190,000 clones; approximately 78% of them were found once. Roughly 2.8% of the sample rests with the top ten.

Material: peripheral blood. This TCR was sampled from a woman of 80 years or more with active or convalescent COVID-19.

DNA sequence: TGTGCCAGCAGTGAAACGGGGGGCGGGTACAATGAGCAGTTCTTC. Its protein is CASSETGGGYNEQFF. The chain joins TRBV6-1 to TRBJ2-1, with a tentative D gene TRBD2 over 7 matching bases. Via the germline V gene, CDR1 is MNHNS and CDR2 SASEGT. Including the terminal cysteine and phenylalanine, the CDR3 comprises 15 residues. Only CDR3 DNA remains: 45 bases, in frame from the first base. V is pared back by 2 bases and J by 4 bases, with 12 bases lying between the germline termini.